The next 26 T cell receptor beta chains were all read from a single sample in a study of T-cell reconstitution after alpha-beta-depleted transplantation in children (dated by TCRdb to the mid-2010s). The label giving this sample's treatment or condition can be read as: allogeneic hematopoietic cell transplantation with graft depleted of TCRalphabeta T cells and CD19 B cells. The library came from PCR. The sequencer was an Illumina HiSeq 2500. TCR libraries were prepared with molecular barcoding, using unique molecular identifiers to normalize TCRbeta repertoire quantification. TCRdb's own reprocessing of the public reads used fastp at Q25 and MiXCR and kept productive beta chains. Merged by CDR3 protein, the rows form single entries marked with the most common genes and DNA. This sample gives some 600,000 distinct CDR3 sequences in total; 10% to 15% of them show up just once. Clones ranked in the top ten supply around 2.2% of the sample.

Sequencing was performed on PBMCs, mostly from graft donor cells, taken 360 days after TCRalphabeta/CD19-depleted stem cell transplant. The receptors stem from a male patient younger than 18 who had a stem cell transplant for acute myeloid leukemia, so the T cells may come from the graft donor.

The chain uses TRBV5-1 and TRBJ2-3; 7 nucleotides match TRBD1. Trimming took 0 bases from V and 9 from J; bases not matched to a gene: 13. The CDR3 sequence is 16 residues long. Per germline, CDR1 SGHRS and CDR2 YFSETQ. CDR3 protein: CASSLEGSTGASTQYF. The CDR3, as DNA: TGCGCCAGCAGCTTGGAGGGATCCACAGGGGCCAGCACGCAGTATTTT.

There are a few counts of this clonotype. The chain recombines TRBV10-3 with TRBJ2-5; TRBD2 is a possible D gene (7 bases). V lost 4 bases and J 5 bases, leaving 11 bases between the germline ends. Germline V gene lookup returns CDR1 ENHRY and CDR2 SYGVKD. The CDR3 contains 13 residues. This chain's CDR3 is CAISVRGGETQYF. The CDR3, as DNA: TGTGCCATCAGTGTGAGGGGGGGCGAGACCCAGTACTTC.

The chain uses TRBV12-3 or TRBV12-4 and TRBJ2-7; TRBD2 agrees at 8 bases. The CDR3 covers 15 residues. V shed 1 base and J 4 bases; nucleotides not matched to a gene: 6. Here the CDR3 DNA reads TGTGCCAGCAGTTTAGTCGGGAGGGAGGGTTACGAGCAGTACTTC. It encodes CASSLVGREGYEQYF.

Many counts were recorded for this clonotype. The V gene is TRBV24-1, the J gene TRBJ2-1, with D perhaps matching TRBD2 (6 bases). The CDR3 loop spans 15 amino acids. V gave up 1 base and J gave up 9 bases, with 15 bases separating them. CDR1 and CDR2 (germline): KGHDR, SFDVKD. CDR3 amino acids: CATSDFAGPGSEQFF. In DNA, the CDR3 is TGTGCCACCAGTGATTTTGCGGGGCCAGGGAGTGAGCAGTTCTTC.

This clonotype was observed a handful of times. The CDR3 DNA follows: TGTGCCAGCAGTATCCACGGACAGGGAGCGGCCGAGCAGTACTTC. This translates into CASSIHGQGAAEQYF. The chain uses TRBV12-3 or TRBV12-4 and TRBJ2-7; 8 bases fit TRBD1. The CDR3 loop spans 15 amino acids. After removal of 5 bases from V and 6 bases from J, the junction contained 12 bases not matched to a gene.

This clonotype showed up just a few times. The chain employs TRBV4-3 and TRBJ2-3, with D possibly being TRBD2 (6 bases). The CDR3 spans 14 residues. The germline V gene encodes CDR1 LGHNA and CDR2 YSLEER. The V end lost 0 bases, the J end lost 6 bases, and 10 bases lay between the germline ends. DNA for the CDR3: TGCGCCAGCAGCCAAGAATATCGGGGGGATACGCAGTATTTT. This codes for CASSQEYRGDTQYF.

The sample holds a few counts of this clonotype. The V and J genes are TRBV5-1 and TRBJ2-3; 7 positions agree with TRBD2. The CDR3 is 17 amino acids. V shed 1 base, J shed 5 bases, and the junction held 13 bases outside the gene matches. Germline V gene data show CDR1 as SGHRS and CDR2 as YFSETQ. The CDR3 here is CASSLSVRAGDEDTQYF. The CDR3 nucleotides read TGCGCCAGCAGCTTGAGTGTCAGGGCGGGAGATGAAGATACGCAGTATTTT.

This clonotype was seen many times. The chain uses TRBV29-1 and TRBJ2-5; 8 bases match TRBD2. CDR1 SQVTM and CDR2 ANQGSEA come from the germline V gene. The CDR3 extends over 13 amino acids. The trim removed 3 bases at V and 4 bases at J, leaving 4 bases unmatched. CDR3 sequence: CSVDGLAGETQYF. The CDR3 DNA sequence: TGCAGCGTTGATGGGCTAGCGGGAGAGACCCAGTACTTC.

In its sample, this clonotype was seen a few times. This sequence joins TRBV15 and TRBJ2-3; D is uncertain. In germline, CDR1 is LNHNV, CDR2 YYDKDF (reference sequence). The CDR3 has 17 residues. Trimming cost V 1 base and J 0 bases, with 14 bases left between them. This chain's CDR3 is CATSRVYGSSSTDTQYF. In DNA form, the CDR3 reads TGTGCCACCAGCAGAGTATACGGTTCTTCTAGCACAGATACGCAGTATTTT.

The chain has TRBV11-2 and TRBJ2-2, with 7 positions matching TRBD1. CDR1 and CDR2 from the germline V gene are SGHAT and FQNNGV. The ends lost 5 bases at V and 4 bases at J; junction bases unmatched: 7. This CDR3 has 15 residues. The CDR3 DNA is TGTGCCAGCAGCGCCGGGACAGCACCCACCGGGGAGCTGTTTTTT. Its translation: CASSAGTAPTGELFF.

The chain employs TRBV2 and TRBJ2-3, with 11 bases matching TRBD2. Germline V gives CDR1 SNHLY, CDR2 FYNNEI. The V and J ends lost 3 bases and 10 bases, in that order; junction bases with no gene match: 15. This CDR3 contains 17 residues. The chain's CDR3 is CASSDLLLAGVPPSQYF. The CDR3 region has the DNA TGTGCCAGCAGTGACCTCTTACTAGCGGGAGTACCCCCTTCGCAGTATTTT. Supplemented by reference TRBV2 and TRBJ2-3, the full variable domain reads EPEVTQTPSHQVTQMGQEVILRCVPISNHLYFYWYRQILGQKVEFLVSFYNNEISEKSEIFDDQFSVERPDGSNFTLKIRSTKLEDSAMYFCASSDLLLAGVPPSQYFGPGTRLTVL.

The chain links TRBV12-3 or TRBV12-4 to TRBJ2-1; 13 nucleotides line up with TRBD2. V was pared by 7 bases and J by 7 bases, with 7 bases of the junction left unmatched. CDR3 length equals 15 residues. Here the CDR3 reads CASKIGTSGANEQFF. The CDR3 DNA reads as TGTGCCAGCAAAATAGGGACTAGCGGGGCAAATGAGCAGTTCTTC.

V and J are TRBV20-1 and TRBJ2-7; possible D gene TRBD1, 5 bases. The ends were cut back, 1 base at V and 4 bases at J, with 11 bases in the middle. CDR1 DFQATT and CDR2 SNEGSKA come from the germline V gene (reference sequence). The CDR3 spans 13 residues. The CDR3 here is CSARGQGWYEQYF. The CDR3, as DNA: TGCAGTGCTAGAGGCCAGGGCTGGTACGAGCAGTACTTC.

As to this clonotype: Just one base apart from a much larger clone, this may be a read error. The chain links TRBV28 to TRBJ2-3; no clear D gene. The germline gives CDR1 MDHEN, CDR2 SYDVKM. V lost 5 bases and J lost 2, with 5 bases in between. The CDR3 runs 12 residues. The CDR3 spells CASSRYTDTQYF. As DNA, the CDR3 is TGTGCCAGCAGTAGATACACAGATACGCAGTATTTT.

This clonotype showed up many times. V and J are TRBV7-2 and TRBJ2-1; 9 positions match TRBD2. This CDR3 has 15 amino acids. V lost 0 bases and J lost 7; bases outside the gene matches: 4. Germline values: CDR1 SGHTA, CDR2 FQGNSA. The CDR3 loop is CASSLAGLAGNEQFF. The CDR3, as DNA: TGTGCCAGCAGCTTAGCGGGACTAGCTGGGAATGAGCAGTTCTTC.

This clonotype showed up many times. The chain links TRBV27 to TRBJ2-5; 7 positions match TRBD1. The CDR3 extends over 16 amino acids. The V gene end was trimmed by 2 bases and the J gene end by 5 bases; junction bases not matched to a gene: 11. CDR1 is MNHEY and CDR2 is SMNVEV in the germline V gene (reference sequence). The CDR3 loop is CASSLNEGAVGETQYF. CDR3 nucleotides: TGTGCCAGCAGTTTAAACGAGGGGGCCGTGGGGGAGACCCAGTACTTC.

A few counts support this clonotype. The gene calls are TRBV7-2 and TRBJ2-5, with 12 bases matching TRBD2. The length of the CDR3 is 16 residues. Germline V CDR1 and CDR2: SGHTA, FQGNSA. V gave up 2 bases and J gave up 5 bases; unmatched junction bases: 6. The CDR3 sequence is CASSLSSGRAWETQYF. The CDR3 bases are TGTGCCAGCAGCTTATCTAGCGGGAGGGCCTGGGAGACCCAGTACTTC.

This clonotype was counted between two and nine times. The chain employs TRBV18 and TRBJ2-3, with TRBD2 matching 7 bases. Germline V gene lookup returns CDR1 KGHSH and CDR2 LQKENI. The CDR3 extends over 17 amino acids. The V gene end was trimmed by 3 bases and the J gene end by 8 bases; junction bases not matched to a gene: 17. The CDR3 DNA follows: TGTGCCAGCTCACCTCGGCGGGAGTTCTCGCCTCTGCCTACGCAGTATTTT. Protein: CASSPRREFSPLPTQYF. The full variable domain, its missing parts supplied by reference TRBV18 and TRBJ2-3, is NAGVMQNPRHLVRRRGQEARLRCSPMKGHSHVYWYRQLPEEGLKFMVYLQKENIIDESGMPKERFSAEFPKEGPSILRIQQVVRGDSAAYFCASSPRREFSPLPTQYFGPGTRLTVL.

The V call is TRBV4-3, the J call TRBJ2-1, with 7 bases lining up with TRBD2. Trimming took 0 bases from V and 0 from J; bases not matched to a gene: 5. The CDR3 runs 17 residues. Germline CDR1 and CDR2: LGHNA and YSLEER. In DNA, the CDR3 is TGCGCCAGCAGCCAAGATAAGCGGGAATTCTCCTACAATGAGCAGTTCTTC. As protein: CASSQDKREFSYNEQFF.

In its sample, this clonotype was seen a few times. The chain combines TRBV19 with TRBJ2-3; perhaps TRBD2 as D (6 bases). Germline V lookup: CDR1 LNHDA, CDR2 SQIVND (reference sequence). The CDR3 is made up of 17 amino acids. The ends were cut back, 10 bases at V and 0 bases at J, with 23 bases in the middle. CDR3 loop: CATRRGSASRSTDTQYF. In nucleotides, the CDR3 is TGTGCCACGAGGAGGGGCTCTGCAAGCCGTAGCACAGATACGCAGTATTTT.

The J gene is TRBJ2-2, the V gene TRBV4-3; weak D call: TRBD2 (5 bases). This CDR3 has 13 amino acids. V lost 6 bases and J 7 bases, leaving 12 bases between the germline ends. The germline V gene has CDR1 LGHNA and CDR2 YSLEER. Here the CDR3 reads CASRNGNVGELFF. The CDR3 DNA reads as TGCGCCAGCAGGAACGGGAATGTCGGGGAGCTGTTTTTT.

This chain joins TRBV20-1 and TRBJ2-1; tentatively, D is TRBD2 (5 bases). This CDR3 region has 16 residues. With 1 base removed from V and 7 bases from J, the gap between germline ends came to 20 bases. Germline V gene lookup returns CDR1 DFQATT and CDR2 SNEGSKA (reference sequence). In DNA, the CDR3 is TGCAGTGCTAGAGGGTTCCTAGCCCCAGACCGAAATGAGCAGTTCTTC. This codes for CSARGFLAPDRNEQFF.

This clonotype was found many times. This chain joins TRBV12-3 or TRBV12-4 and TRBJ2-7; D could derive from TRBD1 or TRBD2 (6 bases each). The V gene lost 3 bases and the J gene lost 7 bases, with 13 bases spanning the gap. The CDR3 runs 13 residues. CDR3 bases: TGTGCCAGCAGTTTGTCGGGGGCGCGTGAGCAGTACGTC. Amino acids: CASSLSGAREQYV.

This clonotype came up a few times. The V and J genes are TRBV6-1 and TRBJ1-2; D is unresolved. Germline loops: CDR1 MNHNS, CDR2 SASEGT. Trimming cost V 1 base and J 3 bases, with 6 bases left between them. This CDR3 region has 13 residues. The CDR3 spells CASSEGVYYGYTF. CDR3 nucleotides: TGTGCCAGCAGTGAAGGTGTGTACTATGGCTACACCTTC.

The sample holds a few counts of this clonotype. The chain has TRBV6-1 and TRBJ2-4; 8 nucleotides match TRBD2. The CDR3 has 13 amino acids. The ends lost 6 bases at V and 15 bases at J; junction bases unmatched: 13. The germline CDR1 and CDR2 sequences are MNHNS and SASEGT. The chain's CDR3 is CASSLISGRAGYF. CDR3 DNA: TGTGCCAGCAGCCTAATCTCCGGGAGGGCGGGGTACTTC.

The chain recombines TRBV5-6 with TRBJ2-1; 7 bases agree with TRBD2. Germline trimming cut 0 bases from V and 8 bases from J; bases unmatched to any gene: 8. Germline assignment: CDR1 SGHDT and CDR2 YYEEEE. CDR3 length: 15 residues. DNA for the CDR3: TGTGCCAGCAGCTTGGGAGGCGGGAGCGTCCATGAGCAGTTCTTC. Its translation: CASSLGGGSVHEQFF.